The T cell receptor beta chain described here comes from a study of T cell repertoires in cytomegalovirus infection. Study-wide background: CMV epitopes that were recently identified and HLA-C-restricted were used alongside well-studied HLA-B-restricted ones. Public TCR beta signature analysis indicated the presence of both CMV infection and matching HLA type. Study-wide points: Cumulative frequency (of public TCR beta family members) identified carriers of CMV plus the relevant HLA. What dominated the ex vivo response were HLA-C-restricted CMV-specific TCR beta clonotypes.

TCRdb reanalysed the reads using MiXCR and keeps one entry per CDR3 protein. The sample shows fewer than 1,000,000 distinct CDR3 sequences, more than 25% of them seen only once. Comments on this clonotype: Its target is unknown.

Looked up from germline, CDR1 is SGHVS and CDR2 is FNYEAQ. The ends were cut back, 1 base at V and 2 bases at J, with 6 bases in the middle. The CDR3 runs to 14 residues. The sequenced sample was cultured CD8+ T cells from PBMCs, obtained from culture after CMV antigen stimulation. V usage is TRBV7-6 and J usage is TRBJ1-5; D is uncertain. This clonotype originated in a human donor in good health (CMV status not recorded). Some clones in this sample may be carry-over from other donors' samples. The CDR3 loop reads CASSLEGRNQPQHF. The CDR3 DNA reads TGTGCCAGCAGCTTAGAAGGGCGCAATCAGCCCCAGCATTTT.